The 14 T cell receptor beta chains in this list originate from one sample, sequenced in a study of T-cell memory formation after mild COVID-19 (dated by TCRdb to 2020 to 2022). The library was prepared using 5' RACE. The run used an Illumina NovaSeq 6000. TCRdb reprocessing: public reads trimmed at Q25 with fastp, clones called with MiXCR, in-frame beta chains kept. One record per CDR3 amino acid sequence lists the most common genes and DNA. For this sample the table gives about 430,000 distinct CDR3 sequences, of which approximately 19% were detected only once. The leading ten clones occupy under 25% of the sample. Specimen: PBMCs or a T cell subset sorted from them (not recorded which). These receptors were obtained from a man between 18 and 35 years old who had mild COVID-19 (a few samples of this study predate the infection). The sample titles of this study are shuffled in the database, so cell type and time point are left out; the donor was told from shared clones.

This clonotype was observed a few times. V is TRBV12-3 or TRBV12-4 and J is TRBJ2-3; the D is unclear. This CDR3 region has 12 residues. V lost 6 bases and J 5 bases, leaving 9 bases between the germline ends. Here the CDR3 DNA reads TGTGCCAGCAGCGCGATCCAAGATACGCAGTATTTT. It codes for CASSAIQDTQYF.

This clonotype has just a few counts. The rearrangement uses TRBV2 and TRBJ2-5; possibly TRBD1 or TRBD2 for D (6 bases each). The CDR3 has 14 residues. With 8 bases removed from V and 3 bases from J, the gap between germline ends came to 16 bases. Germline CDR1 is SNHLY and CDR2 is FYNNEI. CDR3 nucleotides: TGTGCCAGCGCAGAAGGAGGGGGGAAAGAGACCCAGTACTTC. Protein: CASAEGGGKETQYF.

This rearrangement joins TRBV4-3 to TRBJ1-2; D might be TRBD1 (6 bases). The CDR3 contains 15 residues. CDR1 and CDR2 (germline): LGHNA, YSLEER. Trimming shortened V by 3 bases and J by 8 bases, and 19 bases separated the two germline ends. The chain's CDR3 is CASSQAPGVSGGYTF. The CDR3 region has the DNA TGCGCCAGCAGCCAGGCCCCAGGGGTTAGCGGGGGCTACACCTTC.

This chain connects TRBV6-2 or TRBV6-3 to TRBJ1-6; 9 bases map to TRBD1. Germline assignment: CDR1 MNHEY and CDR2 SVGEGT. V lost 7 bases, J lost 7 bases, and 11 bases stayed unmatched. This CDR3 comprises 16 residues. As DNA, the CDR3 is TGTGCCAGCACCGATAACCTGACAGGGGGAAATTCACCCCTCCACTTT. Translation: CASTDNLTGGNSPLHF.

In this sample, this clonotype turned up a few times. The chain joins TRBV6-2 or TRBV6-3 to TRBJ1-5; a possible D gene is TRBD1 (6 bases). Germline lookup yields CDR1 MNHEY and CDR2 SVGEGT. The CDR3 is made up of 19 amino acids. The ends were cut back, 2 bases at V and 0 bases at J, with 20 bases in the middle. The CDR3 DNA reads TGTGCCAGCAGTTACGATGGGGACAAAAGTCCGAGTAGCAATCAGCCCCAGCATTTT. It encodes CASSYDGDKSPSSNQPQHF.

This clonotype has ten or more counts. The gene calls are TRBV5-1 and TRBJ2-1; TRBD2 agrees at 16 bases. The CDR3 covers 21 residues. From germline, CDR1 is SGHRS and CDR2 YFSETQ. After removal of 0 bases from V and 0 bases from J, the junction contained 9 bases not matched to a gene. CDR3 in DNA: TGCGCCAGCAGCTTGGAGGGACTAGCGGGGGGGTTCGAAAGCTCCTACAATGAGCAGTTCTTC. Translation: CASSLEGLAGGFESSYNEQFF.

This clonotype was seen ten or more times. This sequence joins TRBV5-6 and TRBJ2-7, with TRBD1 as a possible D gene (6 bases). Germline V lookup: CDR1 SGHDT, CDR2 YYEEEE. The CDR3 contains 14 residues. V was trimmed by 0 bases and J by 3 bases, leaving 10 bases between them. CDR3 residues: CASSLGQAVYEQYV. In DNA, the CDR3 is TGTGCCAGCAGCTTGGGACAGGCGGTCTACGAGCAGTACGTC.

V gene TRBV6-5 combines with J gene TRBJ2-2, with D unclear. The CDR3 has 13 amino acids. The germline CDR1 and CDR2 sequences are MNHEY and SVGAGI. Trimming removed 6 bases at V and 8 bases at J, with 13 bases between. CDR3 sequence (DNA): TGTGCCAGCAGGATGGTACGGTTAGGGGAGCTGTTTTTT. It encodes CASRMVRLGELFF.

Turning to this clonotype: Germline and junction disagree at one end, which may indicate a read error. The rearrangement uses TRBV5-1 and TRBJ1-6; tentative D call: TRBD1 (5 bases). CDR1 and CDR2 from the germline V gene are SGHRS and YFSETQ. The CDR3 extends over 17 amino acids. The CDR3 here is CASSLVATETIGSPIHF. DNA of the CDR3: TGCGCCAGCAGCTTGGTTGCGACAGAGACCATCGGTTCACCCATCCACTTT.

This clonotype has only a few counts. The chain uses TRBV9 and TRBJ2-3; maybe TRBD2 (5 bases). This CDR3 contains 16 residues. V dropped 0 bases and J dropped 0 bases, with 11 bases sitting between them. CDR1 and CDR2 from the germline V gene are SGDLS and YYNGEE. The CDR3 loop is CASSVGVDSSTDTQYF. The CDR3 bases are TGTGCCAGCAGCGTAGGTGTGGACTCTAGCACAGATACGCAGTATTTT.

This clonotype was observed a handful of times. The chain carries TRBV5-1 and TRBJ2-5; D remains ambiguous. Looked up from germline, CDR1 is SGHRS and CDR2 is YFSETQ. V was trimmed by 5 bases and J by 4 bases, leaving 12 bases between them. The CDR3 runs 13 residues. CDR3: CASSPTGIETQYF. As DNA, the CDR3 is TGCGCCAGCAGTCCAACTGGGATAGAGACCCAGTACTTC.

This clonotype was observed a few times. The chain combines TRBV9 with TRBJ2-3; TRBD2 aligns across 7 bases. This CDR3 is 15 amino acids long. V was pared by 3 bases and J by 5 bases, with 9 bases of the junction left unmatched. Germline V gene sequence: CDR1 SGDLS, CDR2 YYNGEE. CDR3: CASSAGRGVGDTQYF. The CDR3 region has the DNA TGTGCCAGCAGCGCCGGCCGGGGGGTTGGAGATACGCAGTATTTT.

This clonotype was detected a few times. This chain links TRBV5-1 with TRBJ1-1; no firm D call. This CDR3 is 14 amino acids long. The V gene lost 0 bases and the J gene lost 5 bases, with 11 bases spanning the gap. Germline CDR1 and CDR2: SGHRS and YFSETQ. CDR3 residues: CASSLGQSGTEAFF. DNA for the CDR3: TGCGCCAGCAGCTTGGGGCAGTCGGGGACTGAAGCTTTCTTT.

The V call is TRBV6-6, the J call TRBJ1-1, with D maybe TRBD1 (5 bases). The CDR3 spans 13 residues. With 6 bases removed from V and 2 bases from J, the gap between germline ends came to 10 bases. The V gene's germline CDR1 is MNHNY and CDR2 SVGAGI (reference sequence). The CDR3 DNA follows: TGTGCCAGCAGGGGGCTGGCCAACACTGAAGCTTTCTTT. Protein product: CASRGLANTEAFF.